One and the same sample provided the 10 T cell receptor beta chains below, sequenced in a study of T cell repertoires in cytomegalovirus infection (dated by TCRdb to the late 2010s). The sequencer listed for this sample is Illumina HiSeq 1500. The public reads were reanalyzed by TCRdb: fastp trimming at Q25, MiXCR alignment, in-frame beta chains only. Each CDR3 protein gets just one entry, which takes the most common genes and DNA from the rows behind it. This sample has around 260,000 distinct CDR3 sequences in its table, and over 20% of those were observed once. The ten biggest clones cover 14% of the sample. Sample: PBMCs. These receptors were taken from a human donor in good health (CMV status not recorded). Some clones in this sample may be carry-over from other donors' samples.

This clonotype was observed at least ten times. The V gene is TRBV28, the J gene TRBJ1-1, with a weak D call TRBD1 (6 bases). Germline V CDR1 and CDR2: MDHEN, SYDVKM. The CDR3 loop spans 13 amino acids. Trimming pared 4 bases from V and 7 bases from J, leaving 13 bases between. The CDR3 nucleotides read TGTGCCAGCAGTTCACGACAGGTGCGTGAAGCTTTCTTT. Translated: CASSSRQVREAFF.

This chain joins TRBV20-1 and TRBJ2-7, with a weak D call TRBD1 (5 bases). CDR3 length: 11 residues. Germline CDR1 DFQATT, CDR2 SNEGSKA (reference sequence). The V end was cut by 6 bases, the J end by 6 bases, with 12 bases between. CDR3 sequence reads: CSAQGFREQYF. The DNA for the CDR3 is TGCAGTGCCCAGGGTTTTCGCGAGCAGTACTTC.

The gene calls are TRBV6-2 or TRBV6-3 and TRBJ1-5; 7 bases are shared with TRBD1. Trimming removed 3 bases from V and 7 bases from J; junction bases left unmatched: 12. The V gene's germline CDR1 is MNHEY and CDR2 SVGEGT. The CDR3 has 16 amino acids. The CDR3 loop reads CASSYLKQGIRQPQHF. CDR3 nucleotide sequence: TGTGCCAGCAGTTATCTCAAACAGGGGATAAGGCAGCCCCAGCATTTT.

A remark on this clonotype: A read error is likely, as this CDR3 ends without the conserved phenylalanine or tryptophan. The rearrangement joins TRBV28 to TRBJ1-5; 9 positions agree with TRBD1. The CDR3 length is 14 residues. Germline CDR1 MDHEN, CDR2 SYDVKM. Trimming cost V 6 bases and J 7 bases; bases outside gene matches: 7. This CDR3 is CASSQGQGRQPQHI. The DNA of the CDR3 is TGTGCCAGCAGCCAAGGACAGGGGAGACAGCCCCAGCATATT.

This clonotype was seen many times. This chain joins TRBV19 and TRBJ2-1; possibly TRBD2 for D (6 bases). This CDR3 is built from 16 residues. The V and J ends lost 6 bases and 7 bases respectively, with 22 bases between them. The germline CDR1 and CDR2 sequences are LNHDA and SQIVND (reference sequence). In DNA, the CDR3 is TGTGCCAGTAGCCATGGAGGGGCGGGGAGAAAAAATGAGCAGTTCTTC. Protein: CASSHGGAGRKNEQFF.

This clonotype occurred a few times. The chain is built from TRBV10-3 and TRBJ2-1, with 9 bases aligning to TRBD1. With 4 bases clipped from V and 8 bases from J, the junction kept 0 bases outside the gene matches. CDR1 ENHRY and CDR2 SYGVKD come from the germline V gene. The CDR3 is made up of 12 amino acids. CDR3: CAISGQGDEQFF. CDR3 sequence (DNA): TGTGCCATCAGTGGACAGGGGGATGAGCAGTTCTTC.

This clonotype was seen repeatedly, ten times or more. V gene TRBV10-3 combines with J gene TRBJ2-7; 8 nucleotides line up with TRBD1. There are 12 residues in the CDR3. J lost 2 bases, V lost 6 bases, and 0 bases had no gene match. Germline-derived CDR1 and CDR2 are ENHRY and SYGVKD. The CDR3 spells CAIRTGAYEQYF. The DNA for the CDR3 is TGTGCCATCAGGACAGGGGCCTACGAGCAGTACTTC.

This clonotype was counted only a few times. The CDR3 loop is CSASTGQGVYNEQFF. DNA for the CDR3: TGCAGTGCTAGTACCGGCCAGGGGGTCTACAATGAGCAGTTCTTC. This rearrangement joins TRBV20-1 to TRBJ2-1; TRBD1 agrees at 7 bases. The CDR3 is made up of 15 amino acids. The germline CDR1 and CDR2 sequences are DFQATT and SNEGSKA (reference sequence). With 3 bases clipped from V and 3 bases from J, the junction kept 8 bases outside the gene matches.

On this clonotype: One end of the junction is discordant with germline, which a read error may explain. The chain joins TRBV7-2 to TRBJ1-5; TRBD1 matches 9 bases. CDR3 length: 14 amino acids. Looked up from germline, CDR1 is SGHTA and CDR2 is FQGNSA. The CDR3, as DNA: TGTGCCAGCAGCAACCGACAGGGGGGTCAGCCCCAGTACTTT. Translated: CASSNRQGGQPQYF.

In its sample, this clonotype was seen once. The rearrangement uses TRBV18 and TRBJ1-6; D is perhaps TRBD1 (5 bases). The CDR3 sequence is 14 residues long. V lost 1 base to trimming and J lost 7 bases, with 8 bases between them. Germline V CDR1 and CDR2: KGHSH, LQKENI. For the CDR3, the DNA is TGTGCCAGCTCACCACGCAGGGACAATTCACCCCTCCACTTT. This codes for CASSPRRDNSPLHF.